Following are 18 T cell receptor beta chains from one sample sequenced in a study of OX40 agonist ivuxolimab in advanced cancers. The method was immunoSEQ multiplex PCR; TCRdb's version includes in-frame clones alone and lacks a portion of them. The repertoire has more than 95,000 clones, 90% to 95% of them found once; the top ten carry around 0.31%. The sample in question was CD4+ or CD8+ T cells sorted from blood, obtained in a trial of the OX40 agonist ivuxolimab. These receptors originate from an adult with an advanced solid tumor such as melanoma, head and neck, liver or kidney cancer.

This rearrangement joins TRBV18 to TRBJ2-6, with 9 bases matching TRBD1. This CDR3 contains 16 residues. J was trimmed by 1 base and V by 6 bases; bases with no gene match: 4. CDR1 and CDR2 from the germline V gene are KGHSH and LQKENI. The CDR3 here is CASSGTGTSGANVLTF. The DNA for the CDR3 is TGTGCCAGCTCCGGGACAGGGACTTCTGGGGCCAACGTCCTGACTTTC.

J is TRBJ2-1 and V is TRBV5-1; TRBD2 agrees at 15 bases. The CDR3 consists of 18 residues. Unmatched junction bases numbered 4, after V lost 1 base and J lost 2 bases. Per the germline V gene, CDR1 is SGHRS and CDR2 is YFSETQ. This CDR3 reads CASSLRGLAGGTYNEQFF. DNA of the CDR3: TGCGCCAGCAGCTTGAGAGGACTAGCGGGAGGGACCTACAATGAGCAGTTCTTC.

A single count supports this clone. The rearrangement uses TRBV5-1 and TRBJ2-3, with unresolved D. CDR1 SGHRS and CDR2 YFSETQ come from the germline V gene. V was clipped by 0 bases and J by 2 bases, with 7 bases between them. The CDR3 covers 14 residues. Here the CDR3 reads CASSLETNTDTQYF. For the CDR3, the DNA is TGCGCCAGCAGCTTGGAAACTAACACAGATACGCAGTATTTT.

The rearrangement joins TRBV6-5 to TRBJ2-7, with a tentative D call TRBD1 (6 bases). From germline, CDR1 is MNHEY and CDR2 SVGAGI. The CDR3 has 16 amino acids. Trimming cost V 1 base and J 2 bases, with 15 bases left between them. The CDR3 spells CASSYFSLTGPYEQYF. The CDR3 DNA sequence: TGTGCCAGCAGTTACTTTTCGTTGACAGGTCCCTACGAGCAGTACTTC.

This clone was detected a few times. The V and J genes are TRBV7-2 and TRBJ1-4, with D possibly TRBD1 on 5 matching bases. The CDR3 runs to 14 residues. CDR1 is SGHTA, CDR2 FQGNSA, per germline. Trimming pared 2 bases from V and 4 bases from J, leaving 8 bases between. The CDR3, as DNA: TGTGCCAGCAGCTTAAGCAGGGATAATGAAAAACTGTTTTTT. This encodes CASSLSRDNEKLFF.

The genes are TRBV29-1 and TRBJ2-7; TRBD1 agrees at 7 bases. CDR1 and CDR2 (germline): SQVTM, ANQGSEA. Losses at the gene ends were 6 bases for V and 3 bases for J; bases not matched to a gene: 14. The CDR3 runs 15 residues. DNA of the CDR3: TGCAGCGTCCTTCAACTCCGGGACAGACACTACGAGCAGTACTTC. Amino acids: CSVLQLRDRHYEQYF.

In nucleotides, the CDR3 is TGTGCCAGCAGCTTAGCGGGAGGGAGAGAGACCCAGTACTTC. This translates into CASSLAGGRETQYF. This chain joins TRBV7-9 and TRBJ2-5, with 7 bases aligning to TRBD2. The ends lost 0 bases at V and 4 bases at J; junction bases unmatched: 2. Germline lookup yields CDR1 SEHNR and CDR2 FQNEAQ (reference sequence). The CDR3 contains 14 residues. The full variable domain, its missing parts supplied by reference TRBV7-9 and TRBJ2-5, is DTGVSQNPRHKITKRGQNVTFRCDPISEHNRLYWYRQTLGQGPEFLTYFQNEAQLEKSRLLSDRFSAERPKGSFSTLEIQRTEQGDSAMYLCASSLAGGRETQYFGPGTRLLVL.

The chain has TRBV6-1 and TRBJ2-2, with 7 bases identical to TRBD2. In germline, CDR1 is MNHNS, CDR2 SASEGT. The CDR3 covers 14 residues. Unmatched junction bases numbered 4, after V lost 5 bases and J lost 4 bases. As DNA, the CDR3 is TGTGCCAGCAGTCCGGGCGGGAGCACCGGGGAGCTGTTTTTT. It codes for CASSPGGSTGELFF.

The rearrangement uses TRBV28 and TRBJ1-4, with 8 bases lining up with TRBD1. Unmatched junction bases numbered 10, after V lost 5 bases and J lost 5 bases. Germline loops: CDR1 MDHEN, CDR2 SYDVKM. The CDR3 consists of 16 residues. The DNA for the CDR3 is TGTGCCAGCAGTGTAACCGGGACAGGAAAAAATGAAAAACTGTTTTTT. Translating it yields CASSVTGTGKNEKLFF.

This clone was picked up one time. V gene TRBV27 combines with J gene TRBJ2-7, with unresolved D. The CDR3 runs to 14 residues. Germline loops: CDR1 MNHEY, CDR2 SMNVEV (reference sequence). V dropped 5 bases and J dropped 0 bases, with 11 bases sitting between them. For the CDR3, the DNA is TGTGCCAGCAGTCAAACCCGGCTCTCCTACGAGCAGTACTTC. Translated: CASSQTRLSYEQYF.

The chain uses TRBV6-5 and TRBJ2-1; D gene unclear. This CDR3 region has 14 residues. Germline-derived CDR1 and CDR2 are MNHEY and SVGAGI. Trimming took 4 bases from V and 6 from J, leaving 13 bases between them. Here the CDR3 reads CASSSERWGNEQFF. DNA of the CDR3: TGTGCCAGCAGTTCGGAGCGTTGGGGCAATGAGCAGTTCTTC.

V and J are TRBV5-1 and TRBJ2-3, with D uncertain. This CDR3 has 14 amino acids. Trimming stripped 2 bases from V and 4 bases from J, with 11 bases between. Germline V CDR1 and CDR2: SGHRS, YFSETQ. In nucleotides, the CDR3 is TGCGCCAGCAGCTTCGAGAGTCCCGCAGATACGCAGTATTTT. This encodes CASSFESPADTQYF.

This clone appeared once. The rearrangement uses TRBV5-1 and TRBJ2-3; TRBD2 matches 11 bases. Germline-derived CDR1 and CDR2 are SGHRS and YFSETQ. The CDR3 consists of 17 residues. The junction had 10 bases not matched to a gene; V was cut back by 5 bases and J by 2 bases. The CDR3 region is CASRAGTSGTFTDTQYF. CDR3 nucleotides: TGCGCCAGCAGGGCCGGGACTAGCGGTACCTTCACAGATACGCAGTATTTT.

The genes are TRBV4-2 and TRBJ2-5, with D possibly being TRBD1 (6 bases). The germline CDR1 and CDR2 sequences are LGHNA and YNFKEQ. The germline V and J ends were trimmed by 4 bases and 3 bases, with 15 bases remaining between them. This CDR3 has 15 amino acids. The CDR3 DNA follows: TGTGCCAGCAGCCGAGTCATAGGACAGAAAGAGACCCAGTACTTC. The encoded protein is CASSRVIGQKETQYF.

This clone was counted once. The rearrangement links TRBV7-2 to TRBJ2-7; possible D gene TRBD1, 6 bases. The V gene lost 5 bases and the J gene lost 6 bases, with 14 bases spanning the gap. Germline-derived CDR1 and CDR2 are SGHTA and FQGNSA. The CDR3 runs to 13 residues. DNA for the CDR3: TGTGCCAGCAGCCTTAACAGGGTGCCCGAGCAGTACTTC. Residues: CASSLNRVPEQYF.

This chain links TRBV6-5 with TRBJ2-2, with D possibly matching TRBD1 (5 bases). In germline, CDR1 is MNHEY, CDR2 SVGAGI. This CDR3 contains 13 residues. The V end lost 5 bases, the J end lost 4 bases, and 8 bases lay between the germline ends. CDR3 DNA sequence: TGTGCCAGCAGTCTCAGGGTCACCGGGGAGCTGTTTTTT. Protein: CASSLRVTGELFF.

This rearrangement joins TRBV19 to TRBJ1-1, with 9 bases aligning to TRBD1. The length of the CDR3 is 18 residues. V gave up 6 bases and J gave up 0 bases; unmatched junction bases: 14. Germline values: CDR1 LNHDA, CDR2 SQIVND (reference sequence). The CDR3 sequence: CASRSQHRGPRVNTEAFF. CDR3 nucleotide sequence: TGTGCCAGTAGGAGTCAGCACAGGGGGCCGCGGGTGAACACTGAAGCTTTCTTT.

CDR3 sequence: CASSIRPNTEAFF. The CDR3 DNA follows: TGTGCCAGCAGCATACGACCGAACACTGAAGCTTTCTTT. The chain recombines TRBV7-3 with TRBJ1-1; no reliable D call. Per the germline V gene, CDR1 is SGHTA and CDR2 is FQGTGA. V shed 5 bases and J shed 1 base, with 8 bases lying between them. The CDR3 runs 13 residues.